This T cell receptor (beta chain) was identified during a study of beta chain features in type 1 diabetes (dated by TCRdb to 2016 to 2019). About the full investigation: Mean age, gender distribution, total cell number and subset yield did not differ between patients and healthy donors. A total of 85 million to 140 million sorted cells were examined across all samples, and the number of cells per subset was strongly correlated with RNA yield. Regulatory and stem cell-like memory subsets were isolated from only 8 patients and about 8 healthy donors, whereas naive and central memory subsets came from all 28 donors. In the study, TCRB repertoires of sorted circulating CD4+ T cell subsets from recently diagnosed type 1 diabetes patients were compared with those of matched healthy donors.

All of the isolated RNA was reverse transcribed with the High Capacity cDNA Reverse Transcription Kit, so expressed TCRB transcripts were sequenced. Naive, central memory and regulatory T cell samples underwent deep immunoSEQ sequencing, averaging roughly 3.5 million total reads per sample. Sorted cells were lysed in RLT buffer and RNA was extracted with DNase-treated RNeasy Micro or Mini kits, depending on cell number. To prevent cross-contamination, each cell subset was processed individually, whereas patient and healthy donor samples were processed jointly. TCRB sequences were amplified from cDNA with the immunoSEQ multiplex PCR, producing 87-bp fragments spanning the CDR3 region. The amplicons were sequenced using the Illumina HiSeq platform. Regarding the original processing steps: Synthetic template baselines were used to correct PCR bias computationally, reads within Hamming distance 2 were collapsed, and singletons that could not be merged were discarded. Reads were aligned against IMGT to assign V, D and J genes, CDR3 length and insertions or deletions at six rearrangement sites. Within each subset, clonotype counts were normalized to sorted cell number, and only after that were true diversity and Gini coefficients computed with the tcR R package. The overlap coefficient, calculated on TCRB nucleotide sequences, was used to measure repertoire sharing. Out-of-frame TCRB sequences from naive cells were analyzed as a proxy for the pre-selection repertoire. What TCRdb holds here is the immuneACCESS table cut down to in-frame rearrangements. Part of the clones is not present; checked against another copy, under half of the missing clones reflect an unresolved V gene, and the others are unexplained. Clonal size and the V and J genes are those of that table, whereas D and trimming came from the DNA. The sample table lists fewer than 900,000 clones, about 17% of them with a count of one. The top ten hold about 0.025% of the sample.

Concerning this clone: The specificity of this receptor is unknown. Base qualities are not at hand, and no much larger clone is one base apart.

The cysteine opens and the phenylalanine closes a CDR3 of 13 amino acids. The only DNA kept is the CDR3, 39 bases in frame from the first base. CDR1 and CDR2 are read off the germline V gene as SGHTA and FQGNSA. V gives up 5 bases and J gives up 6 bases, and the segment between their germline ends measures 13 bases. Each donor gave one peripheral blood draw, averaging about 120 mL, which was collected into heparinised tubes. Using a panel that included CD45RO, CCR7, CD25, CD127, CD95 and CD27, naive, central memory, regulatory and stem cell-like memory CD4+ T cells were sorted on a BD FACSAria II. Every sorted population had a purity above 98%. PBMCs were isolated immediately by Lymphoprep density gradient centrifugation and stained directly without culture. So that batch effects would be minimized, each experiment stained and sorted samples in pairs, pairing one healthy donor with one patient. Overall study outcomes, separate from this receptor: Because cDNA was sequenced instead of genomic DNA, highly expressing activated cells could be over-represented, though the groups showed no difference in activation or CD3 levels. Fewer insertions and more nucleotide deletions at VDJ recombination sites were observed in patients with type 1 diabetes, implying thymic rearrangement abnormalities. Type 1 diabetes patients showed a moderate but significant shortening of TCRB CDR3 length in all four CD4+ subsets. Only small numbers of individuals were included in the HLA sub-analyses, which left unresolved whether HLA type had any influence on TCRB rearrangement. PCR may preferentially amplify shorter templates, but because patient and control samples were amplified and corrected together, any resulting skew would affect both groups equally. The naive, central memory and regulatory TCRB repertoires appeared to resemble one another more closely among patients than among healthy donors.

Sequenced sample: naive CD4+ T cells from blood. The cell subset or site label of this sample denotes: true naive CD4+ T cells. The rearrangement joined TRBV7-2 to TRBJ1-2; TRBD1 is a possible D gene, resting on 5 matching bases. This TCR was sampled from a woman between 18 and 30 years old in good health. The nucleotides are TGTGCCAGCAGCCCGGGACCCTTCAATGGCTACACCTTC. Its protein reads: CASSPGPFNGYTF.